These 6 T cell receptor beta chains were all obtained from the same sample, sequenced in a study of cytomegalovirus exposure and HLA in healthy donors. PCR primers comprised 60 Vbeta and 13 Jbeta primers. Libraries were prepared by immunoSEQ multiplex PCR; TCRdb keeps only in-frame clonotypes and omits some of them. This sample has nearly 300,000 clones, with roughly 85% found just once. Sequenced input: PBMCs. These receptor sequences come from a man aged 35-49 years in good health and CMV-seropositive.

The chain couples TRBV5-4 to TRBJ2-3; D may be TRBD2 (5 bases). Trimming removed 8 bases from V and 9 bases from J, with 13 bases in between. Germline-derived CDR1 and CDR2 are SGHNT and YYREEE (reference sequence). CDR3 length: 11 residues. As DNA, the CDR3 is TGTGCCAGGGGAGACGGAGAGACGCAGTATTTT. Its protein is CARGDGETQYF.

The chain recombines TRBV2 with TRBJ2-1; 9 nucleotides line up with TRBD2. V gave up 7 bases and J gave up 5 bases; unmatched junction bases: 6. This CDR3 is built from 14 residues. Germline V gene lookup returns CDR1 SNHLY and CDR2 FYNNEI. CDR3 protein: CASIAGLANNEQFF. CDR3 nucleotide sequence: TGTGCCAGCATAGCCGGACTAGCGAACAATGAGCAGTTCTTC.

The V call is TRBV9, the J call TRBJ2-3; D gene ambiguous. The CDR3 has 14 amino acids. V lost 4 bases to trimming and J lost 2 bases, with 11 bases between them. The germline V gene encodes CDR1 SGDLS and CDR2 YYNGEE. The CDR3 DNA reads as TGTGCCAGCAGCCCCATCCCCATCACAGATACGCAGTATTTT. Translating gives CASSPIPITDTQYF.

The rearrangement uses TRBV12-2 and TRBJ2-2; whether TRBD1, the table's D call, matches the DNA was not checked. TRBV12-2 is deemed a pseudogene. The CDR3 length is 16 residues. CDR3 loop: CASRLAGTGDTGELFF. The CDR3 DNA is TGTGCAAGTCGCTTAGCGGGGACAGGGGACACCGGGGAGCTGTTTTTT.

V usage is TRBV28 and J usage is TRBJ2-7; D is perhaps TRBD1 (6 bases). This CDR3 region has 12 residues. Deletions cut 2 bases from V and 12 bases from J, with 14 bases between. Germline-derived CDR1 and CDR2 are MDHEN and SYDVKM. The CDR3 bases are TGTGCCAGCAGTTTAGCCCCGGGACACAGGTACTTC. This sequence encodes CASSLAPGHRYF.

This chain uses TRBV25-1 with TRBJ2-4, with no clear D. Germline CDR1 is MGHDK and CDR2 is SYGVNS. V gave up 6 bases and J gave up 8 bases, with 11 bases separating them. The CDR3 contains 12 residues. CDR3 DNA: TGTGCCAGCAGCGGTGATATTGACATTCAGTACTTC. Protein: CASSGDIDIQYF.